What follows describes a single T cell receptor (beta chain). The data were produced by immunoSEQ multiplex PCR, yet TCRdb's version contains in-frame clones alone and is incomplete. The sample includes roughly 2.6 million clones, around 90% of them seen just once. This CDR3 comprises 16 residues. Germline assignment: CDR1 SGHRS and CDR2 YFSETQ. V shed 2 bases and J shed 8 bases, with 20 bases lying between them. The sample originates from a study of shared clonotypes between healthy human individuals. This chain joins TRBV5-1 and TRBJ2-1, with unresolved D. This TCR was sampled from a man aged 18-30 years in good health. The sequenced sample consisted of naive CD4+ T cells sorted from blood. The subset: CD45RA+ positively selected. The chain's CDR3 is CASSFKSASFIDEQFF. The CDR3 DNA sequence: TGCGCCAGCAGCTTCAAAAGCGCCAGTTTTATCGATGAGCAGTTCTTC.